This entry lists 2 T cell receptor beta chains sequenced from one sample in a study of T cells in Graves' hyperthyroidism and ophthalmopathy. RNA transcripts served as the template for amplifying TCR beta CDR3 regions. When the TCR CDR3 underwent first-round RT-PCR, the HTBI primer set was used. From the multiplex PCR reads, TCRdb called clonotypes with MiXCR, one entry per CDR3 protein. Seen here are hundreds of thousands of distinct CDR3 sequences, less than 25% observed once, and the top ten hold roughly a third. Material for sequencing was blood. The source is a man aged 25 to 40 with Graves' ophthalmopathy.

The chain combines TRBV4-3 with TRBJ2-7; 7 bases agree with TRBD2. Looked up from germline, CDR1 is LGHNA and CDR2 is YSLEER. J was trimmed by 1 base and V by 0 bases; bases with no gene match: 6. The CDR3 has 16 residues. The CDR3 loop reads CASSQDPASGSYEQYF. The CDR3, as DNA: TGCGCCAGCAGCCAAGATCCGGCTAGCGGTTCCTACGAGCAGTACTTC.

This clonotype showed up many times. This sequence joins TRBV6-1 and TRBJ1-1, with D tentatively TRBD1 (5 bases). Trimming pared 2 bases from V and 4 bases from J, leaving 17 bases between. This CDR3 region has 16 residues. Per the germline V gene, CDR1 is MNHNS and CDR2 is SASEGT. The chain's CDR3 is CASSERMTVGSTEAFF. Written as DNA, the CDR3 is TGTGCCAGCAGTGAAAGAATGACAGTAGGGAGCACTGAAGCTTTCTTT.